This T cell receptor beta chain was observed in a study of T cells after yellow fever vaccination. MiXCR, run by TCRdb on the 5' RACE reads, gives a single entry per CDR3 protein. The repertoire holds some 340,000 distinct CDR3 sequences, with approximately 4% as singletons. This clonotype was counted many times. The sample here was PBMCs, taken 5 days after the yellow fever booster vaccination. This TCR was sampled from a man aged 18 to 29 who received the YFV17D yellow fever vaccine.

CDR3 sequence reads: CASSLIGGGTEAFF. CDR3 nucleotides: TGTGCCAGCAGCTTAATAGGGGGCGGAACTGAAGCTTTCTTT. The rearrangement uses TRBV7-3 and TRBJ1-1; TRBD1 matches at 7 bases. The CDR3 has 14 amino acids. The germline CDR1 and CDR2 sequences are SGHTA and FQGTGA. Losses at the gene ends were 1 base for V and 5 bases for J; bases not matched to a gene: 4.